Given below is one TCR beta chain in context. This clonotype has a handful of counts. No cognate antigen has been identified for it. There are no base qualities to consult, and no much larger clone falls within one base. This sample was taken from a study of T cells in Graves' hyperthyroidism and ophthalmopathy (dated by TCRdb to between 2018 and 2021). About the investigation overall: To identify TCR V-J signatures that set the groups apart, the researchers used a discovery cohort of 100 patients, made up of around 40 with Graves' ophthalmopathy and about 59 with stable Graves' hyperthyroidism. Whether ophthalmopathy could be predicted prospectively was tested in an independent validation cohort made up of about 18 hyperthyroidism patients plus 17 patients who later progressed to ophthalmopathy. The approximately 98 discovery patients were randomly divided into training and test sets at a 7:3 ratio. Thyroid tissue and blood T-cell repertoires from about six Graves' hyperthyroidism patients were also compared in the study. Once sampling was done, hyperthyroidism patients were given methimazole at a starting dose of 30 mg daily, whereas ophthalmopathy patients were given high-dose intravenous methylprednisolone. TCR Vbeta CDR3 sequencing of 120 to 150 peripheral blood samples (over 40 ophthalmopathy, under 80 hyperthyroidism and roughly 17 progressor patients) is reported in the paper.

Sequences SGHVS (CDR1) and FNYEAQ (CDR2) are obtained from the germline V gene. V has 3 bases trimmed and J has 6 bases trimmed; junction bases matching no gene number 4. There are 15 amino acids in the CDR3, from cysteine to phenylalanine inclusive. Only the CDR3 portion is preserved as DNA: 45 bases, with reading frame beginning at the first base. Stable Graves' hyperthyroidism was defined as the absence of progression to ophthalmopathy over 18 months of follow-up. Hyperthyroidism patients were newly diagnosed, with disease duration under 2 months, and aged 18 to 65 years. Patients with uncontrolled infections, other autoimmune diseases, pregnancy or lactation were excluded. Diagnoses were based on clinical symptoms, serum thyroxine and TRAb, thyroid ultrasound and orbital computed tomography. Total RNA was extracted with Trizol reagent, and quality was checked on an Agilent 2100 Bioanalyzer. TCR beta CDR3 regions were amplified from RNA transcripts. For the first round of RT-PCR on the TCR CDR3, the HTBI primer set was used together with the Qiagen OneStep RT-PCR kit. The libraries were constructed in a second round of multiplex PCR and then size-selected and purified. Paired-end sequencing of the libraries was performed with 100 bp reads on an Illumina HiSeq2000. Per the authors' processing: SOAPnuke was used to process the raw data, with reads discarded if the reads contained adapters or uncalled bases, had a mean Phred below 15, or lacked an exact constant-primer or identifier match. COPE v1.2.5 was used to merge high-quality paired reads, and clonotypes were defined as unique nucleotide sequences. MiTCR v1.1 was used to align the clonotypes against IMGT TRBV, TRBD and TRBJ reference segments. Analysis was restricted to V-J combinations with a frequency above 0.0001, which covered about 99% of repertoires. A TCS score was defined as the ratio between F50 (clonal expansion) and ExV (chaos), using BLOSUM62-based TCRdist between CDR3 peptides within each V-J. Welch's t-statistics and random forest reduced roughly 500 V-J features to 13, which were used in a naive Bayes classifier (R e1071). Starting from the raw public reads, TCRdb applied fastp trimming at Q25, assembled clones with MiXCR and retained in-frame beta chains. Under each unique CDR3 protein, matching rows form one entry showing the most common genes and DNA. V and J calls and clone size were set by TCRdb, not the authors. This sample is represented by around 540,000 distinct CDR3 sequences; about 45% of them were singletons. The leading ten clones occupy nearly 8.5% of the sample.

Results and caveats for the whole study, not just this receptor: In cross-validation, a model built on a 13 V-J signature told ophthalmopathy apart from stable hyperthyroidism with 87.88% sensitivity and 81% to 82% specificity, and in testing the same model reached 80%/75%. No statistical method was used to fix the sample size in advance, and group allocation was not hidden from the investigators. Most expanded thyroid clonotypes (frequency above 0.001) were also detected in blood, a finding suggesting that blood repertoires may reflect thyroid immune responses. In validation, progression to ophthalmopathy was predicted by the model with 70% to 71% sensitivity and roughly 76% specificity, a median of approximately 6.5 months before onset.

This receptor was obtained from a woman aged 18 to 35 with Graves' hyperthyroidism. Donor details come from another sample of the same person, matched by shared clones. The sequence is built from TRBV7-6 and TRBJ1-6; 8 middle bases align to TRBD1. Sequencing used peripheral blood or thyroid tissue (not recorded which). The CDR3 protein sequence reads: CASSFQDRVNSPLHF. Read as DNA, the sequence is TGTGCCAGCAGCTTCCAGGACAGGGTTAATTCACCCCTCCACTTT.